The T cell receptor beta chain described here comes from a study of T cell changes during pregnancy in multiple sclerosis. Per the germline V gene, CDR1 is SGHNT and CDR2 is YENEEA. The CDR3 covers 13 residues. The V gene lost 3 bases and the J gene lost 4 bases, with 9 bases spanning the gap. The table came from immunoSEQ multiplex PCR; TCRdb's copy has only in-frame clones and leaves some out. The table shows around 44,000 clones, with about 92% occurring only once. The specimen sequenced was peripheral blood. This clonotype originated in a female donor with multiple sclerosis, enrolled in a pregnancy study. The chain couples TRBV11-3 to TRBJ1-1; TRBD1 might be the D (6 bases). In DNA, the CDR3 is TGTGCCAGCAGCTTGGACAGAGGCACTGAAGCTTTCTTT. This sequence encodes CASSLDRGTEAFF.